What follows describes a single T cell receptor (beta chain). This clonotype was found many times. Its antigen is currently not known. Qualities for individual bases were not recorded, and no much larger clone is one base off. The data derive from a study of T cells in Graves' hyperthyroidism and ophthalmopathy (dated by TCRdb to about 2019). Background for the entire study: Peripheral blood samples were taken at initial diagnosis, before any treatment was given. Thyroid tissue and blood T-cell repertoires from roughly six Graves' hyperthyroidism patients were also compared in the study. TCR Vbeta CDR3 sequencing of roughly 140 peripheral blood samples (43 ophthalmopathy, about 75 hyperthyroidism and roughly 17 progressor patients) is reported in the paper. After blood sampling, hyperthyroidism patients were treated with methimazole at a starting dose of 30 mg daily, and ophthalmopathy patients were treated with high-dose intravenous methylprednisolone. To identify TCR V-J signatures that set the groups apart, the researchers used a discovery cohort of 100 patients, made up of under 50 with Graves' ophthalmopathy and 57 with stable Graves' hyperthyroidism. The 95 to 100 discovery patients were randomly divided into training and test sets at a 7:3 ratio. An independent validation cohort of under 20 hyperthyroidism patients and 17 patients who later progressed to ophthalmopathy tested prospective prediction of ophthalmopathy.

The TCR beta CDR3 regions were amplified from RNA transcripts. The first round of RT-PCR for the TCR CDR3 was performed with the HTBI primer set and the Qiagen OneStep RT-PCR kit. Libraries were constructed in a second round of multiplex PCR, after which size selection and purification were carried out. Sequencing of the libraries was done on an Illumina HiSeq2000 using paired-end 100 bp reads. Turning to the authors' computational methods: SOAPnuke was used to process the raw data, removing reads that contained adapters or uncalled bases, had a mean Phred below 15, or lacked an exact match to the constant primer or identifier. COPE v1.2.5 was used to merge the high-quality paired reads, and each unique nucleotide sequence was defined as a clonotype. MiTCR v1.1 was used to align the clonotypes against IMGT TRBV, TRBD and TRBJ reference segments. Analysis was restricted to V-J combinations with a frequency above 0.0001, which covered about 99% of repertoires. A TCS score was defined as the ratio between F50 (clonal expansion) and ExV (chaos), using BLOSUM62-based TCRdist between CDR3 peptides within each V-J. Welch's t-statistics and random forest reduced just over 500 V-J features to roughly 13, which were used in a naive Bayes classifier (R e1071). TCRdb trimmed public reads at Q25 via fastp, called clones via MiXCR and kept in-frame beta chains. Records with the same CDR3 protein are collapsed into one entry carrying the most frequent genes and DNA. The V and J calls were not made by the authors but by TCRdb's processing. The sample table holds nearly 250,000 distinct CDR3 sequences, of which around 15% were seen once. Approximately 30% of the sample is taken by the ten largest.

Moderately to severely active disease, a Clinical Activity Score of at least 3, a NOSPECS grade of at least 4, and a duration under 3 months were present in ophthalmopathy patients. Any patient with an uncontrolled infection, another autoimmune disease, pregnancy or lactation was excluded. Diagnoses relied on clinical symptoms, serum thyroxine and TRAb, thyroid ultrasound and orbital computed tomography. Ficoll-Paque density gradient centrifugation was used to isolate PBMCs from 9.5 to 10 ml of fresh peripheral blood. Trizol reagent was used to extract total RNA, and RNA quality was then checked on an Agilent 2100 Bioanalyzer. From the cysteine up to the phenylalanine, the CDR3 has a length of 17 residues. CDR3 DNA only is kept here, 51 bases in frame from base 1. As encoded in the germline V gene (reference sequence), CDR1 is SGHKS while CDR2 is YYEKEE. Relative to germline, V is 4 bases shorter and J is 1 base shorter, with 20 bases between their ends.

Overall study outcomes, separate from this receptor: Ophthalmopathy was separated from stable hyperthyroidism by a 13 V-J signature model, with approximately 85% sensitivity and around 81% specificity obtained in cross-validation and 80%/75% obtained in testing. Most expanded thyroid clonotypes (frequency above 0.001) were also found in blood, which suggests that blood repertoires may mirror thyroid immune responses. In validation, the model predicted progression to ophthalmopathy with over 65% sensitivity and around 72% specificity, a median of roughly seven months before onset. No statistical method was used to set the sample size in advance, and investigators knew the group allocation.

This clonotype was sampled from a woman aged 18-29 years with Graves' ophthalmopathy. The chain uses TRBV5-5 and TRBJ1-1; TRBD1 is a possible D gene, resting on 5 matching bases. The sample was blood. Here the CDR3 is given as CASSHIRLDTQNTEAFF. In nucleotides, the sequence is TGTGCCAGCAGCCATATAAGGTTGGACACCCAGAACACTGAAGCTTTCTTT.